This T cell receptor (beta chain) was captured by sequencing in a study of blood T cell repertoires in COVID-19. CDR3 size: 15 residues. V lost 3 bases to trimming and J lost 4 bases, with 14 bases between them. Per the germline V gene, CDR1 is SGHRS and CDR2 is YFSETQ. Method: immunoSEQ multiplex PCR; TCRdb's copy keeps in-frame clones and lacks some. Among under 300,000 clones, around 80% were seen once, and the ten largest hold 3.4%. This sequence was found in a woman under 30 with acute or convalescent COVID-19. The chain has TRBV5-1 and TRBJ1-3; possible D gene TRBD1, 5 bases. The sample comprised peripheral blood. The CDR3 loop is CASSSSGSGGNTIYF. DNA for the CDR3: TGCGCCAGCAGCTCCTCAGGGTCTGGGGGAAACACCATATATTTT.